Each of the 25 T cell receptor beta chains below was sequenced from the same sample in a study of kidney transplant recipient with SARS-CoV-2 infection (dated by TCRdb to the early 2020s). Interpreted using the paper, the time point label stands for: pre-pandemic baseline sample and day 111 after first positive SARS-CoV-2 test. Sequenced using an Illumina MiSeq. TCRdb trimmed the raw reads at Q25, called clones with MiXCR and kept productive beta chains. Under each unique CDR3 protein, matching rows form one entry showing the most common genes and DNA. The sample profile shows fewer than 250,000 distinct CDR3 sequences; 29% of them were found once. Clones ranked in the top ten supply under 7.5% of the sample. The starting material was a blood sample, obtained at baseline and on day 111 from a kidney transplant recipient. The origin of the receptors is a young adult male patient who had COVID-19 and was a kidney transplant recipient. After transplantation, some T cells may belong to the graft donor instead of the recipient.

This clonotype showed up many times. The V and J genes are TRBV6-5 and TRBJ1-2, with a possible D match to TRBD1 (5 bases). Trimming cost V 4 bases and J 1 base, with 16 bases left between them. Germline V CDR1 and CDR2: MNHEY, SVGAGI. This CDR3 comprises 16 residues. The CDR3 nucleotides are TGTGCCAGCAGTTTCACCGGGACTGCGGATAACTATGGCTACACCTTC. As protein: CASSFTGTADNYGYTF.

This clonotype has ten or more counts. The CDR3 reads CASSLYQGSSYEQYF. CDR3 nucleotide sequence: TGTGCCAGCAGCTTATATCAGGGGTCCTCCTACGAGCAGTACTTC. The chain employs TRBV7-2 and TRBJ2-7, with D possibly TRBD1 on 6 matching bases. CDR3 size: 15 residues. Looked up from germline, CDR1 is SGHTA and CDR2 is FQGNSA. V was cut by 2 bases and J by 0 bases, with 11 bases left in between.

Concerning this clonotype: Possible read error: a much larger clone is one base away. The rearrangement links TRBV3-1 to TRBJ1-1, with no clear D. The V gene's germline CDR1 is LGHDT and CDR2 YNNKEL (reference sequence). The CDR3 has 17 amino acids. The CDR3, as DNA: TGTGCCAGCAGCTATGTTTATCCCATTTCAATTCGCACTGAAGCTCTCTTT. It yields the protein CASSYVYPISIRTEALF.

This clonotype was seen repeatedly, ten times or more. The chain uses TRBV6-2 or TRBV6-3 and TRBJ2-7; no firm D call. CDR1 and CDR2 from the germline V gene are MNHEY and SVGEGT. The CDR3 contains 12 residues. V was shortened by 6 bases and J by 6 bases, with 12 bases between the two germline ends. The DNA of the CDR3 is TGTGCCAGCAGCCAGAGTGCTGCCGAGCAGTACTTC. Translating gives CASSQSAAEQYF.

This clonotype was seen repeatedly, ten times or more. The chain has TRBV28 and TRBJ1-3, with D unresolved. CDR3 length: 15 residues. CDR1 and CDR2 from the germline V gene are MDHEN and SYDVKM. Trimming stripped 5 bases from V and 1 base from J, with 12 bases between. CDR3: CASSMRPGSGNTIYF. CDR3 nucleotides: TGTGCCAGCAGTATGCGCCCAGGTTCTGGAAACACCATATATTTT. Full variable domain (outside the CDR3, taken from reference TRBV28 and TRBJ1-3): DVKVTQSSRYLVKRTGEKVFLECVQDMDHENMFWYRQDPGLGLRLIYFSYDVKMKEKGDIPEGYSVSREKKERFSLILESASTNQTSMYLCASSMRPGSGNTIYFGEGSWLTVV.

This clonotype was counted ten times or more. The chain joins TRBV6-6 to TRBJ2-7, with 9 bases matching TRBD1. J gave up 0 bases and V 0 bases, and 6 bases lay outside the gene matches. Germline V gene lookup returns CDR1 MNHNY and CDR2 SVGAGI (reference sequence). This CDR3 has 17 amino acids. The CDR3 sequence is CASSYSTGTGSSYEQYF. CDR3 coding DNA: TGTGCCAGCAGTTACTCTACGGGGACAGGGAGCTCCTACGAGCAGTACTTC.

With respect to this clonotype: A much larger clone lies one base from this, so it may be a read error. The CDR3 DNA is TGCGCCAGCAGTGGAGGACTGGGGTATGGCTACACCTTC. It is translated as CASSGGLGYGYTF. The V call is TRBV10-1, the J call TRBJ1-2; D gene uncertain. The CDR3 loop spans 13 amino acids. Trimming took 4 bases from V and 5 from J, leaving 11 bases between them. Per the germline V gene, CDR1 is WNHNN and CDR2 is SYGVQD (reference sequence).

To note about this clonotype: A single base separates this from a much larger clone, so it may be a read error. The rearrangement joins TRBV21-1 to TRBJ2-2; whether TRBD2, the table's D call, matches the DNA was not checked. TRBV21-1 represents a pseudogene. The CDR3 length is 19 residues. For the CDR3, the DNA is TGTGCCAGCAGCATTCCCCCGGGTAGCGGGAGGGTGGACACCTGGGAGCTGTTTTTT. Translated, it gives CASSIPPGSGRVDTWELFF.

The sample holds many counts of this clonotype. The DNA is omitted, as the CDR3 cannot be located on it reliably, and the CDR3 follows TCRdb's listing. The rearrangement joins TRBV7-5 to TRBJ1-2. TRBV7-5 constitutes a pseudogene. Including both end residues, the CDR3 is 19 amino acids long. CDR3 sequence: CISVPETKDEVGKTYGYTF.

On this clonotype: A much larger clone differs from this one at a single base, so this may be a read error. The chain is built from TRBV2 and TRBJ1-4; D not certain. Germline V gives CDR1 SNHLY, CDR2 FYNNEI. The V end was cut by 6 bases, the J end by 8 bases, with 7 bases between. The CDR3 runs 11 residues. The CDR3: CASRQWEKLFF. Written as DNA, the CDR3 is TGTGCCAGCAGGCAGTGGGAAAAACTGTTTTTT.

This clonotype came up a few times. The chain recombines TRBV11-2 with TRBJ2-3; no clear D gene. Trimming left V 1 base short and J 8 bases short, with 10 bases between. The length of the CDR3 is 13 residues. Germline-derived CDR1 and CDR2 are SGHAT and FQNNGV. The CDR3 DNA sequence: TGTGCCAGCAGCTTAGCCCAGATGGGTACGCAGTATTTT. Encoded protein: CASSLAQMGTQYF. Full variable domain (missing parts from reference TRBV11-2 and TRBJ2-3): EAGVAQSPRYKIIEKRQSVAFWCNPISGHATLYWYQQILGQGPKLLIQFQNNGVVDDSQLPKDRFSAERLKGVDSTLKIQPAKLEDSAVYLCASSLAQMGTQYFGPGTRLTVL.

In its sample, this clonotype was seen many times. J is TRBJ1-2 and V is TRBV6-8; D not resolved. V gave up 5 bases and J gave up 4 bases, with 23 bases separating them. Germline CDR1 is MNHGY and CDR2 is SAAAGT. This CDR3 is 17 amino acids long. The chain's CDR3 is CASSADRRSRKTYGYTF. The CDR3 coding sequence is TGTGCCAGCAGTGCCGATCGACGCTCTAGAAAGACCTATGGCTACACCTTC.

This clonotype was seen ten or more times. The V call is TRBV19, the J call TRBJ1-1; 7 bases line up with TRBD1. This CDR3 contains 16 residues. Germline V gene sequence: CDR1 LNHDA, CDR2 SQIVND (reference sequence). With V trimmed by 4 bases and J by 4 bases, 12 bases remained unmatched. This CDR3 reads CASSTTNPTGPTEAFF. The CDR3 coding sequence is TGTGCCAGTAGTACTACTAACCCGACAGGGCCCACTGAAGCTTTCTTT.

This clonotype was found many times. This chain joins TRBV19 and TRBJ1-5; 7 positions agree with TRBD1. The CDR3 has 14 residues. CDR1 LNHDA and CDR2 SQIVND come from the germline V gene (reference sequence). The J segment lost 6 bases and the V segment lost 6 bases, leaving 8 bases of the junction unmatched. The CDR3 spells CASSQGGRVQPQHF. The CDR3 DNA reads TGTGCCAGTAGCCAGGGGGGTCGGGTTCAGCCCCAGCATTTT.

At least ten counts were recorded for this clonotype. V gene TRBV5-4 combines with J gene TRBJ1-2; D unclear. CDR3 length: 16 residues. Per the germline V gene, CDR1 is SGHNT and CDR2 is YYREEE (reference sequence). Trimming took 7 bases from V and 4 from J, leaving 23 bases between them. In DNA form, the CDR3 reads TGTGCCAGCTACCTCGACGTACCAGGAAAGACCTATGGCTACACCTTC. Translating gives CASYLDVPGKTYGYTF.

This clonotype occurred many times. The chain is built from TRBV30 and TRBJ2-5; a weak D match, TRBD1 (7 bases). Germline V gene data show CDR1 as GTSNPN and CDR2 as SVGIG (reference sequence). V gave up 4 bases and J gave up 4 bases, with 16 bases separating them. The CDR3 extends over 14 amino acids. The CDR3 sequence is CAWIPGQEGETQYF. In DNA form, the CDR3 reads TGTGCCTGGATCCCCGGACAGGAGGGAGAGACCCAGTACTTC.

There are many counts of this clonotype. This chain joins TRBV3-1 and TRBJ2-2; D not resolved. Deletions cut 4 bases from V and 5 bases from J, with 23 bases between. Looked up from germline, CDR1 is LGHDT and CDR2 is YNNKEL (reference sequence). CDR3 length: 18 residues. CDR3 in amino acids: CASSRWSPISGLTGELFF. CDR3 DNA: TGTGCCAGCAGCCGGTGGTCTCCCATTTCAGGCTTGACCGGGGAGCTGTTTTTT.

Comment on this clonotype: Just one base apart from a much larger clone, this may be a read error. Since no conserved phenylalanine or tryptophan closes the CDR3, a read error is the likely cause. V usage is TRBV30 and J usage is TRBJ2-1; D is perhaps TRBD2 (5 bases). Germline V gives CDR1 GTSNPN, CDR2 SVGIG (reference sequence). The CDR3 is made up of 15 amino acids. V was pared by 3 bases and J by 8 bases, with 20 bases between. The CDR3, as DNA: TGTGCCTGGAGGCGGCCGCAATCCCGGAGGCATGAGCAGTTCCTC. Encoded protein: CAWRRPQSRRHEQFL.

This clonotype was recorded once. A much larger clone lies one base from this, so it may be a read error. V and J are TRBV6-5 and TRBJ1-2; D is perhaps TRBD1 (5 bases). Germline lookup yields CDR1 MNHEY and CDR2 SVGAGI. The CDR3 contains 14 residues. CDR3 sequence reads: CANSPTGPLYGYTF. The CDR3 nucleotides are TGTGCCAACAGTCCGACGGGACCCCTCTATGGCTACACCTTC.

V and J are TRBV24-1 and TRBJ2-1, with 7 positions matching TRBD1. V was clipped by 4 bases and J by 7 bases; unmatched bases: 9. CDR3 length equals 15 residues. CDR1 is KGHDR and CDR2 is SFDVKD in the germline V gene. The CDR3 loop is CATSEVEGASNEQFF. In DNA, the CDR3 is TGTGCCACCAGTGAGGTAGAGGGGGCAAGTAATGAGCAGTTCTTC.

The CDR3 spells CASSYGDSTVEAFF. The CDR3 region has the DNA TGTGCCAGCAGTTACGGGGACAGCACTGTAGAAGCTTTCTTT. The V gene is TRBV6-2 or TRBV6-3, the J gene TRBJ1-1; 7 bases agree with TRBD1. The length of the CDR3 is 14 residues. The germline gives CDR1 MNHEY, CDR2 SVGEGT. V gave up 2 bases and J gave up 8 bases; unmatched junction bases: 8.

This clonotype was found many times. This chain connects TRBV7-6 to TRBJ1-2, with no clear D. Germline CDR1 and CDR2: SGHVS and FNYEAQ. The V end lost 5 bases, the J end lost 4 bases, and 23 bases lay between the germline ends. There are 17 residues in the CDR3. The CDR3 protein is CASSPGHESRKTYGYTF. CDR3 nucleotides: TGTGCCAGCAGCCCAGGCCATGAATCTCGAAAGACCTATGGCTACACCTTC.

Worth noting for this clonotype: A much larger clone lies a single base off, so this may be a read error. The chain uses TRBV11-1 and TRBJ1-2; D is undetermined. Germline lookup yields CDR1 SGHAT and CDR2 FQDESV (reference sequence). The germline V and J ends were trimmed by 7 bases and 4 bases, with 25 bases remaining between them. The CDR3 consists of 17 residues. CDR3: CASNGSAKAGKTYGYTF. The CDR3 nucleotides are TGTGCCAGCAACGGTAGTGCTAAGGCTGGAAAGACCTATGGCTACACCTTC.

Comments on this clonotype: A much larger clone is a single base away; this may be a read error. V and J are TRBV6-4 and TRBJ1-1; the D gene is possibly TRBD1 (5 bases). CDR3 length equals 13 residues. Per the germline V gene, CDR1 is MRHNA and CDR2 is SNTAGT. The CDR3 DNA reads TGTGCCGGCAGAAGGACACGAAACACTGAAGCTTTCTTT. It codes for CAGRRTRNTEAFF.

There are many counts of this clonotype. The chain joins TRBV7-9 to TRBJ2-2; a weak D match, TRBD1 (6 bases). The ends were cut back, 5 bases at V and 2 bases at J, with 12 bases in the middle. Germline CDR1 and CDR2: SEHNR and FQNEAQ (reference sequence). This CDR3 contains 15 residues. As DNA, the CDR3 is TGTGCCAGCAGCATTGAGGACAGAAACACCGGGGAGCTGTTTTTT. Its translation: CASSIEDRNTGELFF.